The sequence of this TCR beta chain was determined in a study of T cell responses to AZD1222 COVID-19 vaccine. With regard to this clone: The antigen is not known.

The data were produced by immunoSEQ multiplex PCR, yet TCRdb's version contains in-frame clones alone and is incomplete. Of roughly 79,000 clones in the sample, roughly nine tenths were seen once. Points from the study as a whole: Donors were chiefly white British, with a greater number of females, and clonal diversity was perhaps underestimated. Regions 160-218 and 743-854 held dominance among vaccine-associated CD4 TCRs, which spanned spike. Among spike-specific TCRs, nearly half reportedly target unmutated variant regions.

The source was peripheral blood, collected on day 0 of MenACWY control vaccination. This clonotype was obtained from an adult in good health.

As DNA, the CDR3 is TGTGCCTGGAGGCGGACAGGGGTTGCAGCTTTCTTT. Its protein is CAWRRTGVAAFF. The chain links TRBV30 to TRBJ1-1; 9 nucleotides agree with TRBD1. Germline assignment: CDR1 GTSNPN and CDR2 SVGIG (reference sequence). The V gene end was trimmed by 3 bases and the J gene end by 10 bases; junction bases not matched to a gene: 6. This CDR3 is built from 12 residues.